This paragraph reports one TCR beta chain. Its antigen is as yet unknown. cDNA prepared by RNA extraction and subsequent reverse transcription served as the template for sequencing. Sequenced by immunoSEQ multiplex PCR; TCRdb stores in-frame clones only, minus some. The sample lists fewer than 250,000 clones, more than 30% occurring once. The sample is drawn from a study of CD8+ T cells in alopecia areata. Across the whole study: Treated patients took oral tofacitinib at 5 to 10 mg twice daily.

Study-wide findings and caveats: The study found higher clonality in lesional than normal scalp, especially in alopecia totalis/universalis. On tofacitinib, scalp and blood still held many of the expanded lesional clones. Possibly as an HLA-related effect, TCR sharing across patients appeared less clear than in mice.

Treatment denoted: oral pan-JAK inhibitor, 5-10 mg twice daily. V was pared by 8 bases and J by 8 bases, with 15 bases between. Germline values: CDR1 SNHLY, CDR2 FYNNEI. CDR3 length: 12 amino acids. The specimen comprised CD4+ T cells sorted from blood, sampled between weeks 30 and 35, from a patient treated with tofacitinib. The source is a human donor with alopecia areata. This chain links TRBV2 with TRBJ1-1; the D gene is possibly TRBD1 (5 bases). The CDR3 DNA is TGTGCCAGCGGGATCCAAGGGACGGAAGCTTTCTTT. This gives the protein CASGIQGTEAFF. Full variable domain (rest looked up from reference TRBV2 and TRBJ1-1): EPEVTQTPSHQVTQMGQEVILRCVPISNHLYFYWYRQILGQKVEFLVSFYNNEISEKSEIFDDQFSVERPDGSNFTLKIRSTKLEDSAMYFCASGIQGTEAFFGQGTRLTVV.